These 24 T cell receptor beta chains were all obtained from the same sample, sequenced in a study of response to subunit inactivated influenza vaccine. One entry per CDR3 protein, called by TCRdb with MiXCR from the RT-PCR reads. The table has roughly 790,000 distinct CDR3 sequences, less than 25% seen once. The sample consisted of PBMCs from blood, taken 5 to 6 days after vaccination. The receptor set was obtained from a man aged 50 to 59 who received an inactivated influenza vaccine.

This clonotype occurred a few times. The V and J genes are TRBV12-5 and TRBJ2-3, with a possible D match to TRBD2 (6 bases). The germline V gene encodes CDR1 LGHNT and CDR2 FRNRAP. The V end lost 1 base, the J end lost 2 bases, and 16 bases lay between the germline ends. The CDR3 is 17 amino acids. CDR3 coding DNA: TGTGCTAGTGGTTTGGGCCCTCCTAGCGACCCCACAGATACGCAGTATTTT. Translation: CASGLGPPSDPTDTQYF.

This clonotype was picked up many times. V gene TRBV7-9 combines with J gene TRBJ2-5, with no clear D. The germline V and J ends were trimmed by 6 bases and 2 bases, with 16 bases remaining between them. The CDR3 length is 15 residues. Germline V lookup: CDR1 SEHNR, CDR2 FQNEAQ (reference sequence). CDR3 amino acids: CASSPLDTAQETQYF. In nucleotides, the CDR3 is TGTGCCAGCAGTCCTCTAGACACCGCTCAAGAGACCCAGTACTTC.

The CDR3 region is CASSQGQHKETQYF. Written as DNA, the CDR3 is TGCGCCAGCAGCCAGGGACAGCATAAAGAGACCCAGTACTTC. This rearrangement joins TRBV5-1 to TRBJ2-5; 7 bases align to TRBD1. With 4 bases clipped from V and 3 bases from J, the junction kept 6 bases outside the gene matches. In germline, CDR1 is SGHRS, CDR2 YFSETQ. The CDR3 is 14 amino acids.

The rearrangement links TRBV24-1 to TRBJ2-5, with 7 bases identical to TRBD1. V trimming: 4 bases; J trimming: 3 bases; junction bases outside the gene matches: 10. Per germline, CDR1 KGHDR and CDR2 SFDVKD. The CDR3 totals 16 residues. CDR3 bases: TGTGCCACCAGTGAAGGGGGCATTAGCGTAAAAGAGACCCAGTACTTC. Translated: CATSEGGISVKETQYF.

This clonotype was seen a few times. This rearrangement joins TRBV28 to TRBJ2-5; D is undetermined. The V end was cut by 3 bases, the J end by 4 bases, with 9 bases between. The CDR3 runs 13 residues. The germline CDR1 and CDR2 sequences are MDHEN and SYDVKM. The CDR3 reads CASSFQLPETQYF. In DNA form, the CDR3 reads TGTGCCAGCAGTTTCCAGCTCCCAGAGACCCAGTACTTC.

The chain links TRBV11-2 to TRBJ2-1; weak D call: TRBD1 (6 bases). The CDR3 is made up of 14 amino acids. The germline V gene encodes CDR1 SGHAT and CDR2 FQNNGV. The ends were cut back, 6 bases at V and 6 bases at J, with 15 bases in the middle. Here the CDR3 reads CASSPWGPLNEQFF. The CDR3 coding sequence is TGTGCCAGCAGTCCCTGGGGGCCCCTCAATGAGCAGTTCTTC.

The chain couples TRBV12-3 or TRBV12-4 to TRBJ1-3, with unresolved D. V was cut by 3 bases and J by 0 bases, with 12 bases left in between. The CDR3 is made up of 16 amino acids. CDR3 region: CASSLTSLSSGNTIYF. The CDR3 DNA reads as TGTGCCAGCAGTTTGACCAGCCTTAGCTCTGGAAACACCATATATTTT.

The chain combines TRBV3-1 with TRBJ2-1; possibly TRBD2 for D (6 bases). The CDR3 has 17 residues. Germline V gives CDR1 LGHDT, CDR2 YNNKEL (reference sequence). V shed 0 bases and J shed 4 bases, with 16 bases lying between them. The CDR3 loop reads CASSQELRAGEYNEQFF. DNA for the CDR3: TGTGCCAGCAGCCAAGAATTGAGAGCGGGTGAATACAATGAGCAGTTCTTC.

The chain has TRBV12-5 and TRBJ2-7; D is undetermined. V lost 2 bases and J 1 base, leaving 12 bases between the germline ends. The germline V gene encodes CDR1 LGHNT and CDR2 FRNRAP. This CDR3 has 15 residues. The CDR3 DNA reads as TGTGCTAGTGGTTTGCCCTATTGTAAGTCCTACGAGCAGTACTTC. Residues: CASGLPYCKSYEQYF. The full variable domain, in which reference TRBV12-5 and TRBJ2-7 provide the parts outside the CDR3, is DARVTQTPRHKVTEMGQEVTMRCQPILGHNTVFWYRQTMMQGLELLAYFRNRAPLDDSGMPKDRFSAEMPDATLATLKIQPSEPRDSAVYFCASGLPYCKSYEQYFGPGTRLTVT.

This clonotype occurred a few times. This rearrangement joins TRBV20-1 to TRBJ2-7, with 12 bases fitting TRBD2. This CDR3 has 13 residues. In germline, CDR1 is DFQATT, CDR2 SNEGSKA (reference sequence). After removal of 5 bases from V and 4 bases from J, the junction contained 3 bases not matched to a gene. Here the CDR3 DNA reads TGCAGTGCTTCCACTAGCGGGGGGTACGAGCAGTACTTC. Translation gives CSASTSGGYEQYF.

The chain carries TRBV2 and TRBJ1-4; no firm D call. V was clipped by 5 bases and J by 7 bases, with 14 bases between them. The germline V gene has CDR1 SNHLY and CDR2 FYNNEI. The CDR3 is made up of 14 amino acids. The CDR3 DNA reads TGTGCCAGCAGTAGAAAGACGGAAACTGAAAAACTGTTTTTT. This translates into CASSRKTETEKLFF.

The CDR3: CASSLAQSVQETQYF. The CDR3 coding sequence is TGTGCCAGCAGCTTAGCGCAGTCAGTACAAGAGACCCAGTACTTC. This chain connects TRBV7-6 to TRBJ2-5; no clear D gene. CDR3 size: 15 residues. Deletions cut 0 bases from V and 2 bases from J, with 10 bases between. CDR1 and CDR2 from the germline V gene are SGHVS and FNYEAQ.

Remarks on this clonotype: At one of its ends the junction is not consistent with the germline gene, which may arise from a read error. The chain combines TRBV4-1 with TRBJ2-3; TRBD2 aligns across 9 bases. The CDR3 covers 16 residues. Germline CDR1 MGHRA, CDR2 YSYEKL. CDR3 sequence (DNA): TGTGCCAGCAGCCCCCGGGTAGCGGGGGTGGCAGATACGCAGTATTTT. Protein product: CASSPRVAGVADTQYF.

There are a few counts of this clonotype. The V and J genes are TRBV18 and TRBJ2-7; TRBD1 matches 8 bases. The germline V gene encodes CDR1 KGHSH and CDR2 LQKENI. V trimming: 6 bases; J trimming: 3 bases; junction bases outside the gene matches: 7. The CDR3 loop spans 14 amino acids. The CDR3 loop is CASSRQGLNYEQYF. The DNA of the CDR3 is TGTGCCAGCTCCCGACAGGGGCTAAACTACGAGCAGTACTTC.

This clonotype occurred a few times. The chain is built from TRBV12-5 and TRBJ2-7; no definite D call. Germline-derived CDR1 and CDR2 are LGHNT and FRNRAP. This CDR3 spans 14 amino acids. The CDR3 protein is CASAKGGGSYEQYF. CDR3 DNA: TGTGCAAGCGCAAAAGGTGGCGGAAGTTACGAGCAGTACTTC.

The chain couples TRBV20-1 to TRBJ1-5; D remains unclear. The ends were cut back, 5 bases at V and 0 bases at J, with 11 bases in the middle. This CDR3 spans 14 amino acids. Germline values: CDR1 DFQATT, CDR2 SNEGSKA (reference sequence). For the CDR3, the DNA is TGCAGTGCTGGGCGGGGTTCTAGCAATCAGCCCCAGCATTTT. Its protein is CSAGRGSSNQPQHF.

The rearrangement uses TRBV12-3 or TRBV12-4 and TRBJ2-2; D gene unclear. Trimming removed 7 bases at V and 6 bases at J, with 12 bases between. The CDR3 spans 13 residues. In DNA, the CDR3 is TGTGCCAGCACCCACTCGTTGCCCGGGGAGCTGTTTTTT. It encodes CASTHSLPGELFF.

This chain joins TRBV7-2 and TRBJ2-1, with a possible D match to TRBD2 (6 bases). Between the trimmed V and J ends, which lost 4 bases and 9 bases, there was a span of 13 bases. Germline CDR1 is SGHTA and CDR2 is FQGNSA. The CDR3 has 13 amino acids. The CDR3 loop is CASSSALASEQFF. CDR3 coding DNA: TGTGCCAGCAGCTCGGCTCTAGCGAGTGAGCAGTTCTTC.

V and J are TRBV12-3 or TRBV12-4 and TRBJ2-2, with D possibly matching TRBD2 (6 bases). The V end was cut by 5 bases, the J end by 3 bases, with 10 bases between. This CDR3 spans 14 amino acids. The CDR3, as DNA: TGTGCCAGCAGTGAAGGAGGGCACACCGGGGAGCTGTTTTTT. It specifies CASSEGGHTGELFF.

V is TRBV29-1 and J is TRBJ2-3, with 8 bases matching TRBD2. The CDR3 spans 15 residues. Germline CDR1 SQVTM, CDR2 ANQGSEA. J gave up 2 bases and V 3 bases, and 7 bases lay outside the gene matches. The CDR3 nucleotides read TGCAGCGTTGATCCCCGGGGGGGACTCACAGATACGCAGTATTTT. Its protein is CSVDPRGGLTDTQYF.

This clonotype has more than one count but fewer than ten. The gene calls are TRBV24-1 and TRBJ1-5; no clear D gene. The CDR3 has 12 amino acids. Trimming stripped 2 bases from V and 9 bases from J, with 7 bases between. The germline V gene has CDR1 KGHDR and CDR2 SFDVKD. The CDR3: CATSDYGVPQHF. The CDR3, as DNA: TGTGCCACCAGTGATTACGGGGTGCCCCAGCATTTT.

The chain combines TRBV6-2 or TRBV6-3 with TRBJ2-7; tentatively, D is TRBD1 (6 bases). The V and J ends lost 5 bases and 2 bases respectively, with 25 bases between them. The CDR3 runs to 18 residues. Germline lookup yields CDR1 MNHEY and CDR2 SVGEGT. For the CDR3, the DNA is TGTGCCAGCAGTAGCGGCGTTTGGGACACAGGGTCCCCCTACGAGCAGTACTTC. The encoded protein is CASSSGVWDTGSPYEQYF.

The chain couples TRBV5-1 to TRBJ1-6; D is possibly TRBD1 (5 bases). The CDR3 is 15 residues long. Trimming removed 0 bases from V and 6 bases from J, with 10 bases in between. Germline assignment: CDR1 SGHRS and CDR2 YFSETQ. The CDR3, as DNA: TGCGCCAGCAGCTTGGAGTGGCAGGGTAATTCACCCCTCCACTTT. Translation gives CASSLEWQGNSPLHF.

This clonotype has just a few counts. V usage is TRBV29-1 and J usage is TRBJ1-1; D remains unclear. CDR3 length: 14 residues. Germline V gene lookup returns CDR1 SQVTM and CDR2 ANQGSEA. V shed 4 bases and J shed 0 bases, with 12 bases lying between them. The CDR3 DNA reads as TGCAGCGTTGCGACGGCTACCATGAACACTGAAGCTTTCTTT. This codes for CSVATATMNTEAFF.